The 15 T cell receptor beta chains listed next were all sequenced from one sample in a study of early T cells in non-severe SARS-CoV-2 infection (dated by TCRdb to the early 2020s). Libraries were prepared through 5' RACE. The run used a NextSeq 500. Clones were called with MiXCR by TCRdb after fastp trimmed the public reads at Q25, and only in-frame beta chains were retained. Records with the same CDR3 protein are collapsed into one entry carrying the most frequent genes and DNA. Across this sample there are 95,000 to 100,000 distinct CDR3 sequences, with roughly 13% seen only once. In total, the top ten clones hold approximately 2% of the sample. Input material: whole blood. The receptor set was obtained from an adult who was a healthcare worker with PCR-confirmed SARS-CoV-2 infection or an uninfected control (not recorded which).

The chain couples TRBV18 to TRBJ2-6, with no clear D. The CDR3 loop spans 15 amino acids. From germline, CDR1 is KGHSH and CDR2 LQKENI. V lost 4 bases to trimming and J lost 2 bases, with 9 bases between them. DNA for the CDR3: TGTGCCAGCTCACTAAATCATCCTGGGGCCAACGTCCTGACTTTC. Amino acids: CASSLNHPGANVLTF.

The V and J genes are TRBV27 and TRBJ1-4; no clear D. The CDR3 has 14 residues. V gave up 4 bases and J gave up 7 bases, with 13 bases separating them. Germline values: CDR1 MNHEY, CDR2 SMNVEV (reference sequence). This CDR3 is CASSWAASAEKLFF. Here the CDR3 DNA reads TGTGCCAGCAGTTGGGCAGCGTCTGCTGAAAAACTGTTTTTT.

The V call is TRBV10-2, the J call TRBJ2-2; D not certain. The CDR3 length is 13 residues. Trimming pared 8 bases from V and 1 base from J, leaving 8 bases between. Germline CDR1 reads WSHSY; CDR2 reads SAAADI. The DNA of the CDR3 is TGCGCCAGCTCGCTCCTGAACACCGGGGAGCTGTTTTTT. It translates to CASSLLNTGELFF.

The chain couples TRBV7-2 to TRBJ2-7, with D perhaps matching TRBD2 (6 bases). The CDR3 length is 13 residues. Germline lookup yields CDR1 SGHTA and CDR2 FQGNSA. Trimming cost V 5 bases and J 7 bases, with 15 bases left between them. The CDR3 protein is CASSLQGLWEQYF. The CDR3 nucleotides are TGTGCCAGCAGCCTCCAGGGACTGTGGGAGCAGTACTTC.

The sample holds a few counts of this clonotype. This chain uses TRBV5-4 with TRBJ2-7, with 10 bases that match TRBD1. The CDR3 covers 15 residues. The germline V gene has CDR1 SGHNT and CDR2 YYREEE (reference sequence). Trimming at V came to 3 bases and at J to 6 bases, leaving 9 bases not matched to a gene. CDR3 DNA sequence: TGTGCCAGCAGCTCCCGCGTGGGACAGGGGTCCGAGCAGTACTTC. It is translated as CASSSRVGQGSEQYF.

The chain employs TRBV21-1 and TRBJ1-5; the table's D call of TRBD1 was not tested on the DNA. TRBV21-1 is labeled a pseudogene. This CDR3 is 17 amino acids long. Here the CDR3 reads CAREPPGQGVSNQPQHF. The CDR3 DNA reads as TGTGCCAGAGAGCCCCCGGGACAGGGGGTTAGCAATCAGCCCCAGCATTTT.

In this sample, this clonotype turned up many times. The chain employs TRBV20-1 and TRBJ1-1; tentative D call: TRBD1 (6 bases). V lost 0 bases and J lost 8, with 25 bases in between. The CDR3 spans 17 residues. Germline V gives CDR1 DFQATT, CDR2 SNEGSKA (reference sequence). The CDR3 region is CSARDPGPSKGGVEAFF. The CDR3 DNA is TGCAGTGCTAGAGACCCGGGTCCTTCGAAGGGGGGTGTGGAAGCTTTCTTT.

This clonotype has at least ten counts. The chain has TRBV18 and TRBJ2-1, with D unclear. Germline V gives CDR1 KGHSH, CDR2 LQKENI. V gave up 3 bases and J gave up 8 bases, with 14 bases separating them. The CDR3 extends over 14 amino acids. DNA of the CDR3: TGTGCCAGCTCACCGGTGGGCCCTGGAGATGAGCAGTTCTTC. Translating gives CASSPVGPGDEQFF.

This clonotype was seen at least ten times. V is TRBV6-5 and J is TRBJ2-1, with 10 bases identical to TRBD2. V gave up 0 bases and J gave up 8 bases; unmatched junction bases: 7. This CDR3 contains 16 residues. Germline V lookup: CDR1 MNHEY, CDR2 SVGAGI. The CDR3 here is CASSYSLASGGHEQFF. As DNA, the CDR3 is TGTGCCAGCAGTTACTCGCTGGCTAGCGGGGGCCATGAGCAGTTCTTC.

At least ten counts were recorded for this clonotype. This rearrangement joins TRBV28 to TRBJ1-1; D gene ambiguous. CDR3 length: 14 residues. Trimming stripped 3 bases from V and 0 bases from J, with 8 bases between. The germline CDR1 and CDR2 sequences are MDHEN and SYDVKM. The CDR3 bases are TGTGCCAGCAGTTTTCTCGGGGTGAACACTGAAGCTTTCTTT. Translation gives CASSFLGVNTEAFF. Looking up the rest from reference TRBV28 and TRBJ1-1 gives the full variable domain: DVKVTQSSRYLVKRTGEKVFLECVQDMDHENMFWYRQDPGLGLRLIYFSYDVKMKEKGDIPEGYSVSREKKERFSLILESASTNQTSMYLCASSFLGVNTEAFFGQGTRLTVV.

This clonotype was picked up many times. The CDR3 protein is CASSGRQGHTGELFF. CDR3 sequence (DNA): TGTGCCAGCAGCGGCCGACAGGGACACACCGGGGAGCTGTTTTTT. The chain joins TRBV7-9 to TRBJ2-2; 7 positions agree with TRBD1. The CDR3 spans 15 residues. Losses at the gene ends were 5 bases for V and 3 bases for J; bases not matched to a gene: 6. Germline V gene sequence: CDR1 SEHNR, CDR2 FQNEAQ (reference sequence).

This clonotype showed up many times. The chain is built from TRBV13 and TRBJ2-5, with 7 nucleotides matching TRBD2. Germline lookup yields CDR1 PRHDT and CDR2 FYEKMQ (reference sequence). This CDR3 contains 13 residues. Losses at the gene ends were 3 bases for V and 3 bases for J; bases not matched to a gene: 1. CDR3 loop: CASSFRGEETQYF. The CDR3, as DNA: TGTGCCAGCAGCTTCCGGGGGGAAGAGACCCAGTACTTC.

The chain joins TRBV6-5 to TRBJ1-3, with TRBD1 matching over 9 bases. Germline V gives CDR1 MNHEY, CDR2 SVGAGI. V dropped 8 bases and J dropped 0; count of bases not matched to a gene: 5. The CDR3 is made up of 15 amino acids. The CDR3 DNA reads TGTGCCAGCGGCCAGACAGGGGGCTCTGGAAACACCATATATTTT. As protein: CASGQTGGSGNTIYF.

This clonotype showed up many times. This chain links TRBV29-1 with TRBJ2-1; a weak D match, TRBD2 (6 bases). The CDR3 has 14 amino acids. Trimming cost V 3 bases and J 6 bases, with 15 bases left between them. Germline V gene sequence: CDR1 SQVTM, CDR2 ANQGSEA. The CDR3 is CSVEDGGTGNEQFF. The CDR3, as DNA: TGCAGCGTTGAGGACGGGGGAACGGGCAATGAGCAGTTCTTC.

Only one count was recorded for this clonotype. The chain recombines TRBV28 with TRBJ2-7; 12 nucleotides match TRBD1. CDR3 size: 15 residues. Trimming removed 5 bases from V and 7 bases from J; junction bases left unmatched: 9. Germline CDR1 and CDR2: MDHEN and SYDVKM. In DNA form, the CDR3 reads TGTGCCAGCAGTGTTCCGGGACAGGGGGCAAGAGAGCAGTACTTC. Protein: CASSVPGQGAREQYF.